Sequencing of this T cell receptor (beta chain) was carried out in a study of OX40 agonist ivuxolimab in advanced cancers. The protocol was immunoSEQ multiplex PCR, while the TCRdb copy is restricted to in-frame clones and leaves out a portion. Of around 5,200 clones listed, 66% are singletons. CDR3 length: 14 amino acids. CDR1 is SGHRS, CDR2 YFSETQ, per germline. Trimming took 1 base from V and 3 from J, leaving 11 bases between them. Notes on the study in general: Some nonresponders likewise displayed low normalized T-cell clonal expansion.

A history of autoimmune disease or systemic immunosuppression excluded patients. Regarding this clone: Its antigen is currently unknown.

V gene TRBV5-1 combines with J gene TRBJ2-7; TRBD1 might be the D (6 bases). Here the sequenced sample was CD4+ or CD8+ T cells sorted from blood, taken in a trial of the OX40 agonist ivuxolimab. This clonotype was obtained from an adult with an advanced solid tumor such as melanoma, head and neck, liver or kidney cancer. CDR3 nucleotides: TGCGCCAGCAGCTTGTCTGGACAGCTCTACGAGCAGTACTTC. Translated: CASSLSGQLYEQYF.